This TCR beta chain was found in a study of blood T cell repertoires in COVID-19. Sequencing used immunoSEQ multiplex PCR; TCRdb keeps in-frame clones, though not all of them. Of 200,000 to 250,000 clones listed, 82% were seen once; the top ten hold 3% to 4%. Between the trimmed V and J ends, which lost 4 bases and 4 bases, there was a span of 10 bases. The CDR3 extends over 13 amino acids. The germline V gene has CDR1 SNHLY and CDR2 FYNNEI. This clone was observed a few times. The chain carries TRBV2 and TRBJ1-1; D is perhaps TRBD1 (6 bases). Sequencing input: PBMCs or T cells enriched from blood (not recorded which). The sequence was collected from a woman aged 55-75 years who had recovered from COVID-19. CDR3 DNA: TGTGCCAGCAGTGTGGACAGCGGCACTGAAGCTTTCTTT. Its protein is CASSVDSGTEAFF.